The 18 T cell receptor beta chains listed next were all sequenced from one sample in a study of T cell responses to AZD1222 COVID-19 vaccine. The data were produced by immunoSEQ multiplex PCR, yet TCRdb's version contains in-frame clones alone and is incomplete. The table includes under 170,000 clones, around 94% detected once. The sample was peripheral blood, taken on day 0 of AZD1222 vaccination. The receptors come from an adult in good health.

This sequence joins TRBV6-5 and TRBJ1-6; D is uncertain. This CDR3 is 12 amino acids long. Trimming pared 5 bases from V and 8 bases from J, leaving 7 bases between. The germline V gene encodes CDR1 MNHEY and CDR2 SVGAGI. The CDR3 region is CASSRPDSPLHF. Written as DNA, the CDR3 is TGTGCCAGCAGTCGACCTGATTCACCCCTCCACTTT.

The J gene is TRBJ1-1, the V gene TRBV5-5, with D perhaps TRBD1 (5 bases). Germline lookup yields CDR1 SGHKS and CDR2 YYEKEE (reference sequence). The CDR3 consists of 13 residues. With 4 bases removed from V and 1 base from J, the gap between germline ends came to 8 bases. The CDR3 region is CASSPGTNTEAFF. CDR3 DNA: TGTGCCAGCAGCCCCGGGACGAACACTGAAGCTTTCTTT.

The chain carries TRBV7-8 and TRBJ2-7, with 11 nucleotides matching TRBD1. Germline V lookup: CDR1 SGHVS, CDR2 FQNEAQ. V was pared by 5 bases and J by 4 bases, with 7 bases of the junction left unmatched. The CDR3 contains 15 residues. The CDR3 here is CASSPRTGGFYEQYV. Written as DNA, the CDR3 is TGTGCCAGCAGCCCCAGGACAGGGGGCTTTTACGAGCAGTACGTC.

In its sample, this clone was seen once. The chain recombines TRBV28 with TRBJ1-1; tentatively, D is TRBD1 (6 bases). Per germline, CDR1 MDHEN and CDR2 SYDVKM. This CDR3 spans 20 amino acids. Trimming pared 3 bases from V and 1 base from J, leaving 27 bases between. CDR3 amino acids: CASSFPLLDRRLTSNTEAFF. CDR3 coding DNA: TGTGCCAGCAGTTTTCCCCTTCTCGACAGGCGACTGACATCGAACACTGAAGCTTTCTTT.

V gene TRBV19 combines with J gene TRBJ1-2; 8 bases agree with TRBD1. With 1 base clipped from V and 6 bases from J, the junction kept 7 bases outside the gene matches. Per the germline V gene, CDR1 is LNHDA and CDR2 is SQIVND (reference sequence). The CDR3 spans 15 residues. CDR3 protein: CASSIGGRGLNGYTF. Here the CDR3 DNA reads TGTGCCAGTAGTATAGGTGGCAGGGGGCTGAATGGCTACACCTTC.

The chain is built from TRBV15 and TRBJ2-1; no clear D. Germline V gene lookup returns CDR1 LNHNV and CDR2 YYDKDF (reference sequence). V was shortened by 0 bases and J by 7 bases, with 13 bases between the two germline ends. The length of the CDR3 is 15 residues. For the CDR3, the DNA is TGTGCCACCAGCAGAGATACATTCGCTGTGAATGAGCAGTTCTTC. Translated, it gives CATSRDTFAVNEQFF.

The V and J genes are TRBV3-1 (or the pseudogene TRBV3-2) and TRBJ1-1, with TRBD1 matching over 7 bases. J was trimmed by 3 bases and V by 4 bases; bases with no gene match: 5. The CDR3 length is 14 residues. Germline-derived CDR1 and CDR2 are LGHDT and YNNKEL (reference sequence). CDR3 nucleotide sequence: TGTGCCAGCAGCCGTCTTACAGGGGACACTGAAGCTTTCTTT. Encoded protein: CASSRLTGDTEAFF.

V and J are TRBV18 and TRBJ1-5; D is possibly TRBD1 (5 bases). V was pared by 6 bases and J by 4 bases, with 19 bases between. The length of the CDR3 is 16 residues. Germline-derived CDR1 and CDR2 are KGHSH and LQKENI. The CDR3 nucleotides are TGTGCCAGCTCCCCTCAAGACAGTGACCTTAATCAGCCCCAGCATTTT. This encodes CASSPQDSDLNQPQHF.

The CDR3 sequence is CASSFGLAGETQYF. The CDR3 DNA is TGTGCCAGCAGCTTCGGACTAGCTGGAGAGACCCAGTACTTC. The gene calls are TRBV7-2 and TRBJ2-5, with 8 bases that match TRBD2. CDR1 SGHTA and CDR2 FQGNSA come from the germline V gene. Trimming at V came to 3 bases and at J to 4 bases, leaving 4 bases not matched to a gene. The CDR3 is made up of 14 amino acids.

The J gene is TRBJ1-1, the V gene TRBV27; the D is unclear. The CDR3 spans 16 residues. Germline V gene data show CDR1 as MNHEY and CDR2 as SMNVEV (reference sequence). Trimming took off 3 bases at V and 1 base at J, with 15 bases between the two ends. The DNA of the CDR3 is TGTGCCAGCAGTTTGGATAACTCCTGGGGGAACACTGAAGCTTTCTTT. Its protein product is CASSLDNSWGNTEAFF.

The chain carries TRBV18 and TRBJ1-2, with TRBD1 as a possible D gene (5 bases). Germline CDR1 reads KGHSH; CDR2 reads LQKENI. The ends were cut back, 4 bases at V and 8 bases at J, with 17 bases in the middle. The CDR3 sequence is 14 residues long. CDR3 sequence (DNA): TGTGCCAGCTCACTACTCGTGAGGGACTCAGGCTACACCTTC. This gives the protein CASSLLVRDSGYTF.

The chain uses TRBV7-9 and TRBJ1-2; D not certain. From germline, CDR1 is SEHNR and CDR2 FQNEAQ (reference sequence). This CDR3 comprises 12 residues. The V end lost 5 bases, the J end lost 4 bases, and 8 bases lay between the germline ends. CDR3 residues: CASSPILYGYTF. The CDR3 nucleotides read TGTGCCAGCAGCCCAATTCTCTATGGCTACACCTTC.

The chain combines TRBV29-1 with TRBJ1-2, with TRBD1 identical over 7 bases. This CDR3 is 15 amino acids long. The germline V gene has CDR1 SQVTM and CDR2 ANQGSEA. Trimming cost V 5 bases and J 1 base; bases outside gene matches: 10. CDR3 sequence (DNA): TGCAGCGTTCCCAGCGAAGACAGGGTTAACTATGGCTACACCTTC. Its protein product is CSVPSEDRVNYGYTF.

The rearrangement joins TRBV29-1 to TRBJ2-1; 11 bases line up with TRBD2. The CDR3 covers 14 residues. Germline V lookup: CDR1 SQVTM, CDR2 ANQGSEA. Germline trimming cut 7 bases from V and 3 bases from J; bases unmatched to any gene: 5. The CDR3 spells CSGRLAGNYNEQFF. The CDR3 nucleotides read TGCAGCGGACGACTAGCGGGAAACTACAATGAGCAGTTCTTC.

This sequence joins TRBV7-2 and TRBJ2-1; possibly TRBD2 for D (6 bases). Per the germline V gene, CDR1 is SGHTA and CDR2 is FQGNSA. The CDR3 is made up of 16 amino acids. V lost 5 bases and J lost 0, with 14 bases in between. CDR3: CASSNRAGFSYNEQFF. Here the CDR3 DNA reads TGTGCCAGCAGCAACCGGGCGGGATTCTCCTACAATGAGCAGTTCTTC. The whole variable domain, remainder taken from reference TRBV7-2 and TRBJ2-1, is GAGVSQSPSNKVTEKGKDVELRCDPISGHTALYWYRQSLGQGLEFLIYFQGNSAPDKSGLPSDRFSAERTGGSVSTLTIQRTQQEDSAVYLCASSNRAGFSYNEQFFGPGTRLTVL.

The rearrangement uses TRBV19 and TRBJ1-6; a weak D match, TRBD1 (5 bases). Germline lookup yields CDR1 LNHDA and CDR2 SQIVND (reference sequence). The CDR3 consists of 13 residues. Deletions cut 5 bases from V and 8 bases from J, with 10 bases between. The CDR3 spells CASSLPGDSPLHF. CDR3 nucleotide sequence: TGTGCCAGTAGTCTGCCGGGGGATTCACCCCTCCACTTT.

The chain links TRBV6-6 to TRBJ2-3; unclear D gene. Germline V lookup: CDR1 MNHNY, CDR2 SVGAGI (reference sequence). The CDR3 extends over 13 amino acids. Trimming removed 0 bases at V and 6 bases at J, with 7 bases between. The CDR3 DNA is TGTGCCAGCAGTTACTCGATGGGGGATACGCAGTATTTT. Translated, it gives CASSYSMGDTQYF.

The J gene is TRBJ2-2, the V gene TRBV7-3; no reliable D call. This CDR3 spans 15 amino acids. V was cut by 2 bases and J by 0 bases, with 7 bases left in between. Germline V gene lookup returns CDR1 SGHTA and CDR2 FQGTGA. The CDR3 sequence: CASSLFSTNTGELFF. CDR3 coding DNA: TGTGCCAGCAGCTTATTTTCTACGAACACCGGGGAGCTGTTTTTT.